This entry lists 24 T cell receptor beta chains sequenced from one sample in a study of cytomegalovirus exposure and HLA in healthy donors (dated by TCRdb to 2016 to 2017). Libraries were prepared through the immunoSEQ multiplex PCR assay. The multiplex PCR relied on a mix of 60 forward primers for TCR Vbeta segments and 13 reverse primers for TCR Jbeta segments. The immuneACCESS repertoire file appears here via TCRdb, limited to in-frame rearrangements. These files lack a portion of the clones; in checked studies, under half of the deficit traces to unresolved V genes, and the cause of the others is not known. The sample table shows roughly 130,000 clones, and 70% to 80% are seen once. The ten largest account for roughly 3% of the sample. Material for sequencing was PBMCs. The receptor source for this set is an older woman in good health and CMV-seropositive.

The V call is TRBV19, the J call TRBJ1-3, with no clear D. This CDR3 contains 15 residues. Germline values: CDR1 LNHDA, CDR2 SQIVND (reference sequence). V was clipped by 3 bases and J by 0 bases, with 9 bases between them. CDR3 nucleotide sequence: TGTGCCAGTAGTATCGCGATAGTCTCTGGAAACACCATATATTTT. It specifies CASSIAIVSGNTIYF.

In this sample, this clone turned up a few times. The CDR3 bases are TGTGCCAGCAGCTTAGTATCAGGATCCGGGGAGCTGTTTTTT. This gives the protein CASSLVSGSGELFF. The J gene is TRBJ2-2, the V gene TRBV7-8, with D unclear. There are 14 residues in the CDR3. Deletions cut 1 base from V and 6 bases from J, with 9 bases between. Germline-derived CDR1 and CDR2 are SGHVS and FQNEAQ.

This chain connects TRBV6-5 to TRBJ2-7; D is undetermined. Looked up from germline, CDR1 is MNHEY and CDR2 is SVGAGI. The CDR3 runs 13 residues. V lost 2 bases, J lost 1 base, and 6 bases lay in between. CDR3 residues: CASSYGNSYEQYF. The CDR3 DNA follows: TGTGCCAGCAGTTACGGCAATTCCTACGAGCAGTACTTC.

This clone was counted only a few times. The chain combines TRBV5-4 with TRBJ1-2; the D is unclear. Germline CDR1 and CDR2: SGHNT and YYREEE (reference sequence). V lost 5 bases, J lost 4 bases, and 18 bases lay in between. The CDR3 covers 15 residues. The CDR3 DNA follows: TGTGCCAGCAGGCAGATAGGAGGGCCTGCCTATGGCTACACCTTC. Residues: CASRQIGGPAYGYTF.

On this clone itself: At one end the junction does not follow the germline gene, possibly because of a read error. The chain employs TRBV7-7 and TRBJ2-5; the D gene is possibly TRBD1 (6 bases). Germline loops: CDR1 SSHAT, CDR2 FNYEAQ (reference sequence). CDR3 size: 15 residues. CDR3 protein: CASSLGGRGGETQYF. For the CDR3, the DNA is TGTGCTAGCAGCTTAGGAGGCAGGGGCGGGGAGACCCAGTACTTC.

The chain couples TRBV7-2 to TRBJ2-5; D is unclear. There are 13 residues in the CDR3. Trimming left V 5 bases short and J 2 bases short, with 9 bases between. Per the germline V gene, CDR1 is SGHTA and CDR2 is FQGNSA. The CDR3 protein is CASSRDWQETQYF. CDR3 in DNA: TGTGCCAGCAGCCGCGACTGGCAAGAGACCCAGTACTTC.

The chain recombines TRBV6-6 with TRBJ2-7; 7 bases line up with TRBD1. J lost 2 bases, V lost 5 bases, and 6 bases had no gene match. Germline CDR1 is MNHNY and CDR2 is SVGAGI (reference sequence). This CDR3 contains 14 residues. CDR3 nucleotides: TGTGCCAGCAGTATCGACCAGGGGGCCTACGAGCAGTACTTC. This codes for CASSIDQGAYEQYF.

The CDR3 nucleotides are TGTGCCAGCAGCTTTCCCCTACAGGGGGCAAACACTGAAGCTTTCTTT. As protein: CASSFPLQGANTEAFF. J is TRBJ1-1 and V is TRBV5-4; 9 nucleotides match TRBD1. J gave up 2 bases and V 2 bases, and 7 bases lay outside the gene matches. In germline, CDR1 is SGHNT, CDR2 YYREEE (reference sequence). This CDR3 has 16 amino acids.

This clone was observed once. J is TRBJ2-6 and V is TRBV15, with 10 nucleotides matching TRBD2. V lost 4 bases to trimming and J lost 3 bases; unmatched junction nucleotides: 12. Germline-derived CDR1 and CDR2 are LNHNV and YYDKDF (reference sequence). The length of the CDR3 is 19 residues. DNA of the CDR3: TGTGCCACCAGCAAGACTGGGCTAGCGGGGGTACTTGGGGCCAACGTCCTGACTTTC. It is translated as CATSKTGLAGVLGANVLTF.

The gene calls are TRBV7-3 and TRBJ1-1, with 10 bases fitting TRBD1. Unmatched junction bases numbered 2, after V lost 8 bases and J lost 2 bases. The CDR3 is 13 residues long. Germline loops: CDR1 SGHTA, CDR2 FQGTGA. In nucleotides, the CDR3 is TGTGCCAGCGGGACAGGGGACAACACTGAAGCTTTCTTT. Encoded protein: CASGTGDNTEAFF. The full variable domain, completed using reference TRBV7-3 and TRBJ1-1, is GAGVSQTPSNKVTEKGKYVELRCDPISGHTALYWYRQSLGQGPEFLIYFQGTGAADDSGLPNDRFFAVRPEGSVSTLKIQRTERGDSAVYLCASGTGDNTEAFFGQGTRLTVV.

This clone showed up just once. The chain is built from TRBV6-1 and TRBJ2-1; 8 bases are shared with TRBD1. Germline lookup yields CDR1 MNHNS and CDR2 SASEGT. With V trimmed by 4 bases and J by 2 bases, 10 bases remained unmatched. The CDR3 is 17 amino acids. The CDR3 region is CASSARRQGSTYNEQFF. The CDR3 bases are TGTGCCAGCAGTGCCCGAAGACAGGGGTCTACCTACAATGAGCAGTTCTTC.

As for this clone: Other DNA sequences in this sample translate to the same CDR3. The gene calls are TRBV18 and TRBJ1-1, with a tentative D call TRBD1 (5 bases). CDR1 and CDR2 (germline): KGHSH, LQKENI. The CDR3 runs 13 residues. Trimming left V 3 bases short and J 5 bases short, with 10 bases between. The chain's CDR3 is CASSPQGGTEAFF. The CDR3 coding sequence is TGTGCCAGCTCACCCCAGGGTGGGACTGAAGCTTTCTTT.

The rearrangement links TRBV14 to TRBJ1-2, with a possible D match to TRBD1 (5 bases). CDR3 length: 16 residues. V was shortened by 1 base and J by 2 bases, with 14 bases between the two germline ends. CDR1 is SGHDN and CDR2 is FVKESK in the germline V gene. CDR3 sequence reads: CASSQAPGEPNYGYTF. The CDR3 region has the DNA TGTGCCAGCAGCCAAGCCCCGGGGGAACCAAACTATGGCTACACCTTC.

The chain carries TRBV5-1 and TRBJ2-1; the D gene is possibly TRBD1 (6 bases). Trimming removed 0 bases from V and 4 bases from J, with 11 bases in between. Germline assignment: CDR1 SGHRS and CDR2 YFSETQ. The CDR3 has 15 residues. For the CDR3, the DNA is TGCGCCAGCAGCTTGGAAGGGGGTCGGTACAATGAGCAGTTCTTC. Translation gives CASSLEGGRYNEQFF.

The V call is TRBV19, the J call TRBJ2-1; 8 bases agree with TRBD1. V trimming: 6 bases; J trimming: 7 bases; junction bases outside the gene matches: 8. The CDR3 contains 14 residues. Germline V gene lookup returns CDR1 LNHDA and CDR2 SQIVND (reference sequence). Here the CDR3 DNA reads TGTGCCAGTAGCGGTGGACAGGGTCCAAATGAGCAGTTCTTC. Residues: CASSGGQGPNEQFF.

This clone has more than one count but fewer than ten. The rearrangement uses TRBV6-6 and TRBJ2-7, with 7 bases lining up with TRBD1. CDR3 length: 13 residues. V trimming: 6 bases; J trimming: 5 bases; junction bases outside the gene matches: 7. Germline V gene data show CDR1 as MNHNY and CDR2 as SVGAGI (reference sequence). In nucleotides, the CDR3 is TGTGCCAGCAGCCAGGGACAGATGGACGAGCAGTACTTC. Encoded protein: CASSQGQMDEQYF.

J is TRBJ1-1 and V is TRBV5-1; D gene ambiguous. The germline V and J ends were trimmed by 2 bases and 2 bases, with 10 bases remaining between them. This CDR3 contains 14 residues. Germline V gene lookup returns CDR1 SGHRS and CDR2 YFSETQ. DNA for the CDR3: TGCGCCAGCAGCTTAGACACCCCTAACACTGAAGCTTTCTTT. This sequence encodes CASSLDTPNTEAFF. The full variable domain, with the rest looked up from reference TRBV5-1 and TRBJ1-1, is KAGVTQTPRYLIKTRGQQVTLSCSPISGHRSVSWYQQTPGQGLQFLFEYFSETQRNKGNFPGRFSGRQFSNSRSEMNVSTLELGDSALYLCASSLDTPNTEAFFGQGTRLTVV.

The CDR3 sequence is CASSTSGDEQYF. Here the CDR3 DNA reads TGTGCCAGTAGCACCTCAGGGGACGAGCAGTACTTC. The rearrangement joins TRBV19 to TRBJ2-7; tentative D call: TRBD1 (6 bases). V was trimmed by 6 bases and J by 5 bases, leaving 11 bases between them. The CDR3 totals 12 residues. Germline CDR1 LNHDA, CDR2 SQIVND (reference sequence).

The genes are TRBV11-3 and TRBJ2-2, with 9 bases identical to TRBD1. CDR1 and CDR2 from the germline V gene are SGHNT and YENEEA. The length of the CDR3 is 17 residues. Trimming cost V 4 bases and J 4 bases; bases outside gene matches: 10. CDR3 nucleotides: TGTGCCAGCAGCTCCTGGGGACAGGGAGTATCCACCGGGGAGCTGTTTTTT. It yields the protein CASSSWGQGVSTGELFF.

The rearrangement joins TRBV7-2 to TRBJ1-2; possibly TRBD1 for D (5 bases). The V end lost 1 base, the J end lost 5 bases, and 11 bases lay between the germline ends. Germline loops: CDR1 SGHTA, CDR2 FQGNSA. This CDR3 region has 14 residues. CDR3 nucleotide sequence: TGTGCCAGCAGCTTAGGCAGGGATGGGTATGGCTACACCTTC. As protein: CASSLGRDGYGYTF.

V usage is TRBV4-1 and J usage is TRBJ1-5; D is uncertain. The germline V gene encodes CDR1 MGHRA and CDR2 YSYEKL. With 0 bases removed from V and 6 bases from J, the gap between germline ends came to 15 bases. The CDR3 covers 16 residues. The CDR3 sequence: CASSQDGVTLGQPQHF. The CDR3 DNA sequence: TGCGCCAGCAGCCAAGACGGGGTTACGTTAGGTCAGCCCCAGCATTTT.

This clone occurred a few times. The rearrangement links TRBV9 to TRBJ1-1; D is ambiguous. The ends were cut back, 0 bases at V and 2 bases at J, with 11 bases in the middle. In germline, CDR1 is SGDLS, CDR2 YYNGEE. The CDR3 contains 15 residues. The CDR3, as DNA: TGTGCCAGCAGCGTAGGGCAGACTCAAAACACTGAAGCTTTCTTT. Protein sequence: CASSVGQTQNTEAFF.

As for this clone: At one of its ends the junction is not consistent with the germline gene, which may arise from a read error. V is TRBV7-9 and J is TRBJ2-7; D possibly corresponds to TRBD1 (6 bases). Germline-derived CDR1 and CDR2 are SEHNR and FQNEAQ (reference sequence). The CDR3 contains 14 residues. CDR3 nucleotide sequence: TGTTCCAGCAGCTTAGTACAGGGTGTCTACGAGCAGTACTTC. Translated, it gives CSSSLVQGVYEQYF.

The chain is built from TRBV19 and TRBJ1-1; 7 nucleotides agree with TRBD1. CDR1 LNHDA and CDR2 SQIVND come from the germline V gene (reference sequence). V was clipped by 5 bases and J by 4 bases; unmatched bases: 13. The CDR3 is 16 amino acids. CDR3 protein: CASSPLDRVILTEAFF. The CDR3 coding sequence is TGTGCCAGTAGTCCCCTTGACAGGGTAATCCTCACTGAAGCTTTCTTT.